A selection of T cell receptor beta chains follows, all from one sample in a study of blood T cell repertoires in COVID-19. Repertoires were generated with immunoSEQ multiplex PCR, while TCRdb's copy carries only in-frame clones and drops some. The sample carries 270,000 or so clones, approximately 77% recorded once. What was sequenced was peripheral blood. The receptors were gathered from a woman between 18 and 29 years old with acute or convalescent COVID-19. The CDR3 runs from the conserved cysteine through the conserved F or W. The order of the fields is CDR3 protein, CDR3 DNA, J gene, clone size, D gene, V gene. A D gene is named only where the DNA matches it firmly. Rows give clone size only sometimes, using once, few, many, or a class for an expanded clone.

CDR3aa: CSATLNEQFF; CDR3nt: TGCAGTGCAACTTTGAATGAGCAGTTCTTC; j_gene: TRBJ2-1; abundance: many; d_gene: NA; v_gene: TRBV20-1
CDR3aa: CASSSDREAFF; CDR3nt: TGTGCCAGCAGTTCTGACAGAGAAGCTTTCTTT; j_gene: TRBJ1-1; abundance: NA; d_gene: NA; v_gene: TRBV7-2
CDR3aa: CASSNPGQGSYEQYF; CDR3nt: TGTGCCAGCAGTAATCCGGGACAGGGCTCCTACGAGCAGTACTTC; j_gene: TRBJ2-7; abundance: NA; d_gene: TRBD1; v_gene: TRBV28
CDR3aa: CASSPGDRVAYGYTF; CDR3nt: TGTGCCAGCAGCCCCGGGGACAGGGTCGCCTATGGCTACACCTTC; j_gene: TRBJ1-2; abundance: few; d_gene: TRBD1; v_gene: TRBV9
CDR3aa: CASSLIGTSGTSTDTQYF; CDR3nt: TGTGCCAGCAGCTTAATTGGGACTAGCGGCACTAGCACAGATACGCAGTATTTT; j_gene: TRBJ2-3; abundance: NA; d_gene: TRBD2; v_gene: TRBV7-8
CDR3aa: CASSLKTGEAFF; CDR3nt: TGTGCCAGCAGCTTGAAGACAGGGGAAGCTTTCTTT; j_gene: TRBJ1-1; abundance: once; d_gene: TRBD1; v_gene: TRBV5-5
CDR3aa: CASSLFSGSSTDTQYF; CDR3nt: TGTGCCAGCAGTTTATTTAGCGGATCTAGCACAGATACGCAGTATTTT; j_gene: TRBJ2-3; abundance: NA; d_gene: NA; v_gene: TRBV27
CDR3aa: CSVETGLNTEAFF; CDR3nt: TGCAGCGTTGAAACAGGGTTGAACACTGAAGCTTTCTTT; j_gene: TRBJ1-1; abundance: NA; d_gene: NA; v_gene: TRBV29-1
CDR3aa: CSATDLVRSTEAFF; CDR3nt: TGCAGTGCTACTGACCTGGTTAGGAGCACTGAAGCTTTCTTT; j_gene: TRBJ1-1; abundance: few; d_gene: NA; v_gene: TRBV20-1
CDR3aa: CASSLSHPRGGNQPQHF; CDR3nt: TGTGCCAGCAGTTTATCCCATCCCCGGGGAGGGAATCAGCCCCAGCATTTT; j_gene: TRBJ1-5; abundance: NA; d_gene: NA; v_gene: TRBV27
CDR3aa: CASSLDPQGAEETQYF; CDR3nt: TGCGCCAGCAGCTTGGATCCCCAGGGGGCCGAAGAGACCCAGTACTTC; j_gene: TRBJ2-5; abundance: NA; d_gene: TRBD1; v_gene: TRBV5-1
CDR3aa: CASAGGSGRRWYF; CDR3nt: TGTGCCAGCGCCGGGGGTAGCGGGAGAAGGTGGTACTTC; j_gene: TRBJ2-4; abundance: NA; d_gene: TRBD2; v_gene: TRBV28
CDR3aa: CASSRFPGTSGSRRTGELFF; CDR3nt: TGTGCCAGCAGCCGTTTCCCCGGGACTAGCGGGAGTAGACGGACCGGGGAGCTGTTTTTT; j_gene: TRBJ2-2; abundance: NA; d_gene: TRBD2; v_gene: TRBV5-5
CDR3aa: CASSIQGATSGYYNEQFF; CDR3nt: TGTGCCAGCAGCATACAGGGGGCCACTAGCGGGTACTACAATGAGCAGTTCTTC; j_gene: TRBJ2-1; abundance: few; d_gene: NA; v_gene: TRBV13
CDR3aa: CAWSWGSLTEAFF; CDR3nt: TGTGCCTGGAGTTGGGGCAGTTTGACTGAAGCTTTCTTT; j_gene: TRBJ1-1; abundance: once; d_gene: NA; v_gene: TRBV30
CDR3aa: CASTGGSQTNSPLHF; CDR3nt: TGCGCCAGCACCGGCGGGTCACAGACTAATTCACCCCTCCACTTT; j_gene: TRBJ1-6; abundance: once; d_gene: NA; v_gene: TRBV10-2
CDR3aa: CASSLGAQGYNEQFF; CDR3nt: TGCGCCAGCAGCTTGGGTGCGCAGGGGTACAATGAGCAGTTCTTC; j_gene: TRBJ2-1; abundance: NA; d_gene: NA; v_gene: TRBV5-1
CDR3aa: CSAAGWKTGLNYGYTF; CDR3nt: TGCAGCGCCGCAGGGTGGAAGACAGGCCTTAACTATGGCTACACCTTC; j_gene: TRBJ1-2; abundance: NA; d_gene: NA; v_gene: TRBV29-1
CDR3aa: CSAPGYNEQFF; CDR3nt: TGCAGTGCTCCAGGGTATAATGAGCAGTTCTTC; j_gene: TRBJ2-1; abundance: NA; d_gene: NA; v_gene: TRBV20-1
CDR3aa: CASSAVQGMVNTEAFF; CDR3nt: TGTGCCAGCAGCGCGGTACAGGGGATGGTGAACACTGAAGCTTTCTTT; j_gene: TRBJ1-1; abundance: NA; d_gene: TRBD1; v_gene: TRBV5-4
CDR3aa: CASSLYGLAGGQETQYF; CDR3nt: TGTGCCAGCAGCTTATATGGGTTAGCGGGCGGACAAGAGACCCAGTACTTC; j_gene: TRBJ2-5; abundance: NA; d_gene: TRBD2; v_gene: TRBV11-2
CDR3aa: CASSYIAGTGTYEQYF; CDR3nt: TGTGCCAGCAGTTACATCGCCGGGACAGGAACCTACGAGCAGTACTTC; j_gene: TRBJ2-7; abundance: NA; d_gene: TRBD1; v_gene: TRBV6-5
CDR3aa: CASSLVSSPGGELFF; CDR3nt: TGTGCCAGCAGTTTAGTGTCTAGCCCCGGGGGGGAGCTGTTTTTT; j_gene: TRBJ2-2; abundance: NA; d_gene: NA; v_gene: TRBV27
CDR3aa: CASSLLVQGNNEQFF; CDR3nt: TGTGCCAGCAGCTTACTAGTGCAGGGCAACAATGAGCAGTTCTTC; j_gene: TRBJ2-1; abundance: NA; d_gene: NA; v_gene: TRBV11-2
CDR3aa: CASSTGTPYEQYF; CDR3nt: TGTGCCAGCAGCACCGGGACACCATACGAGCAGTACTTC; j_gene: TRBJ2-7; abundance: NA; d_gene: NA; v_gene: TRBV12-3/TRBV12-4
CDR3aa: CASSRQGGEQFF; CDR3nt: TGTGCCAGCAGCCGACAGGGTGGTGAGCAGTTCTTC; j_gene: TRBJ2-1; abundance: few; d_gene: TRBD1; v_gene: TRBV12-3/TRBV12-4
CDR3aa: CASSQDGSRAPYQPQHF; CDR3nt: TGCGCCAGCAGCCAAGATGGGAGTAGGGCCCCGTATCAGCCCCAGCATTTT; j_gene: TRBJ1-5; abundance: few; d_gene: NA; v_gene: TRBV4-3
CDR3aa: CASSDQWLTGELFF; CDR3nt: TGTGCCAGCAGTGACCAGTGGTTGACCGGGGAGCTGTTTTTT; j_gene: TRBJ2-2; abundance: few; d_gene: NA; v_gene: TRBV6-4
CDR3aa: CASSPGQNVLGQYF; CDR3nt: TGTGCCAGCAGCCCGGGACAGAACGTCCTGGGGCAGTACTTC; j_gene: TRBJ2-7; abundance: NA; d_gene: TRBD1; v_gene: TRBV14
CDR3aa: CASTAHPDSHDSPLHF; CDR3nt: TGCGCCAGCACCGCCCACCCGGACAGCCACGATTCACCCCTCCACTTT; j_gene: TRBJ1-6; abundance: NA; d_gene: NA; v_gene: TRBV5-1
CDR3aa: CASSPPDRAGTDTQYF; CDR3nt: TGTGCCAGCAGCCCCCCGGACAGGGCGGGCACAGATACGCAGTATTTT; j_gene: TRBJ2-3; abundance: NA; d_gene: TRBD1; v_gene: TRBV5-6
CDR3aa: CASSQDPRGTYEQYF; CDR3nt: TGCGCCAGCAGCCAAGATCCTCGCGGCACCTACGAGCAGTACTTC; j_gene: TRBJ2-7; abundance: NA; d_gene: NA; v_gene: TRBV4-3
CDR3aa: CASTRSPGLAGSYNEQFF; CDR3nt: TGTGCCAGTACCCGATCCCCCGGACTAGCGGGTAGTTACAATGAGCAGTTCTTC; j_gene: TRBJ2-1; abundance: NA; d_gene: TRBD2; v_gene: TRBV19
CDR3aa: CASSPGGTGHYGYTF; CDR3nt: TGCGCCAGCAGTCCGGGAGGTACAGGGCACTATGGCTACACCTTC; j_gene: TRBJ1-2; abundance: NA; d_gene: NA; v_gene: TRBV10-2
CDR3aa: CASIAGTQNTEAFF; CDR3nt: TGTGCCAGTATTGCCGGGACACAGAACACTGAAGCTTTCTTT; j_gene: TRBJ1-1; abundance: few; d_gene: NA; v_gene: TRBV19
CDR3aa: CAISPAYEQYF; CDR3nt: TGTGCCATCAGTCCAGCCTACGAGCAGTACTTC; j_gene: TRBJ2-7; abundance: NA; d_gene: NA; v_gene: TRBV10-3
CDR3aa: CASSSGGPAATQYF; CDR3nt: TGTGCCAGTAGTTCTGGCGGTCCTGCGGCGACCCAGTACTTC; j_gene: TRBJ2-5; abundance: NA; d_gene: NA; v_gene: TRBV19
CDR3aa: CASSISQRISQTYEQYF; CDR3nt: TGTGCCAGTAGTATATCTCAGCGGATCTCGCAAACCTACGAGCAGTACTTC; j_gene: TRBJ2-7; abundance: NA; d_gene: NA; v_gene: TRBV19
CDR3aa: CASSLFWVAGGSTDTQYF; CDR3nt: TGTGCCAGCAGCTTATTCTGGGTAGCGGGAGGAAGCACAGATACGCAGTATTTT; j_gene: TRBJ2-3; abundance: NA; d_gene: TRBD2; v_gene: TRBV7-9